This T cell receptor beta chain appears in the sequencing data of a study of cytomegalovirus exposure and HLA in healthy donors. J lost 5 bases, V lost 3 bases, and 14 bases had no gene match. The CDR3 totals 16 residues. Per the germline V gene, CDR1 is SGDLS and CDR2 is YYNGEE. The sample holds a few counts of this clone. As yet, its antigen is unknown. The study, taken as a whole, reports: A cluster of highly shared sequence variants was likely a sequencing artifact.

With 60 Vbeta and 13 Jbeta primers, the PCR was carried out. Measured with immunoSEQ multiplex PCR; TCRdb has only the in-frame clones, and not every one. This sample has approximately 100,000 clones; roughly 9.1% occur once, and the top ten carry less than 6%. Material for sequencing was PBMCs. This receptor was identified in a man in his forties in good health and CMV-seropositive. The genes are TRBV9 and TRBJ2-7; TRBD1 agrees at 7 bases. The CDR3 nucleotides read TGTGCCAGCAGCGGGACAGGCTCGGGGCGGAGGAACGAGCAGTACTTC. This gives the protein CASSGTGSGRRNEQYF.